This T cell receptor beta chain was profiled in a study of Ad26.COV2.S vaccination and SARS-CoV-2 variants. This clone was seen more than once but under ten times. Its antigen is still unknown. The treatment: about 20 received Ad26.COV2.S at low or high dose, single or two shots; roughly five received placebo; per-sample allocation not given. Sampling occurred on day 63 after the first vaccine or placebo injection. Trimming took 1 base from V and 4 from J, leaving 13 bases between them. The CDR3 is made up of 15 amino acids. CDR1 SGHTA and CDR2 FQGNSA come from the germline V gene. This table comes from immunoSEQ multiplex PCR, and its TCRdb copy is limited to in-frame clones, with some not included. The repertoire consists of 300,000 to 400,000 clones, with around 90% occurring once and the leading ten covering 3.4%. Whole-study findings and limits: Vaccinees reportedly had broad spike-specific CD8+ and CD4+ T cell responses.

This specimen consisted of peripheral blood, obtained in a trial of Ad26.COV2.S vaccine versus placebo. This rearrangement joins TRBV7-2 to TRBJ1-1; TRBD1 is a possible D gene (5 bases). The sequence was collected from a person between 18 and 59 years old who received the Ad26.COV2.S COVID-19 vaccine or a placebo. In DNA, the CDR3 is TGTGCCAGCAGCTTAGTTGGTATGGGGGGCACTGAAGCTTTCTTT. It yields the protein CASSLVGMGGTEAFF. The variable domain in full, completed from reference TRBV7-2 and TRBJ1-1, reads GAGVSQSPSNKVTEKGKDVELRCDPISGHTALYWYRQSLGQGLEFLIYFQGNSAPDKSGLPSDRFSAERTGGSVSTLTIQRTQQEDSAVYLCASSLVGMGGTEAFFGQGTRLTVV.